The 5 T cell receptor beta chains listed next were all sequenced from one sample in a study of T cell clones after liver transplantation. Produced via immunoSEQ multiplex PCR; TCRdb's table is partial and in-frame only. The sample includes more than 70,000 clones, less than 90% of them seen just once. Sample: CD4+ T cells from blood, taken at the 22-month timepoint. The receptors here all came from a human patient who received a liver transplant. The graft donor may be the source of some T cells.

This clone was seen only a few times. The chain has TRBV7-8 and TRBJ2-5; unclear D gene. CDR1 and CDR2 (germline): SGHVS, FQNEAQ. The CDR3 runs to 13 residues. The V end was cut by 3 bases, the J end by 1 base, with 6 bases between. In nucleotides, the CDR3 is TGTGCCAGCAGCTTTGGGTCCCAAGAGACCCAGTACTTC. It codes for CASSFGSQETQYF.

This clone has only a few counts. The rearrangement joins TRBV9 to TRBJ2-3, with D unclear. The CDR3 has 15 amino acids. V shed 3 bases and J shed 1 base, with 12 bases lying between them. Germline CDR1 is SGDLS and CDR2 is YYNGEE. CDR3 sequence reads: CASSAGGVRTDTQYF. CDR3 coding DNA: TGTGCCAGCAGCGCCGGTGGGGTCCGCACAGATACGCAGTATTTT.

The CDR3 nucleotides read TGTGCCAGCAGTCACAAACAACATGGCTACACCTTC. Protein: CASSHKQHGYTF. V usage is TRBV6-6 and J usage is TRBJ1-2; D call uncertain. This CDR3 region has 12 residues. The V end lost 5 bases, the J end lost 6 bases, and 10 bases lay between the germline ends. Germline loops: CDR1 MNHNY, CDR2 SVGAGI (reference sequence).

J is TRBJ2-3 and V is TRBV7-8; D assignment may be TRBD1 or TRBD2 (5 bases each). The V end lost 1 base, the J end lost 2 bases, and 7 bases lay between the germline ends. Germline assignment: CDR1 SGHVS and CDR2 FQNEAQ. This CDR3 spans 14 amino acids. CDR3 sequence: CASSLVGTTDTQYF. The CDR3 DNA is TGTGCCAGCAGCTTAGTGGGGACCACAGATACGCAGTATTTT.

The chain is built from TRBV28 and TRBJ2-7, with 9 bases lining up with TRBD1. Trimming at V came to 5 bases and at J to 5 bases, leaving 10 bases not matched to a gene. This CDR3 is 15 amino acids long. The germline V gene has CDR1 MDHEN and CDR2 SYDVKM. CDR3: CASSPTGTGFHEQYF. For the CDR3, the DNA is TGTGCCAGCAGTCCTACCGGGACAGGGTTCCACGAGCAGTACTTC.